This TCR beta chain was captured in a study of blood T cell repertoires in COVID-19. This clone was observed a few times. This CDR3 region has 13 residues. V was shortened by 3 bases and J by 2 bases, with 7 bases between the two germline ends. Per germline, CDR1 WNHNN and CDR2 SYGVQD (reference sequence). In the original workflow: Amplification of reference gene primers was used by the study to estimate nucleated cell counts. TCRdb's copy holds only in-frame clones and misses some; the assay was immunoSEQ multiplex PCR. V, J and clone size derive from that table, while D and trimming were established from the DNA sequence. The sample consists of over 40,000 clones, 65% to 85% of them appearing once.

The chain links TRBV10-1 to TRBJ1-2, with D unresolved. This receptor was taken from a man aged 35-49 years with acute or convalescent COVID-19. The source material was peripheral blood. This CDR3 is CASSEQKNYGYTF. CDR3 DNA sequence: TGCGCCAGCAGTGAACAGAAAAACTATGGCTACACCTTC.